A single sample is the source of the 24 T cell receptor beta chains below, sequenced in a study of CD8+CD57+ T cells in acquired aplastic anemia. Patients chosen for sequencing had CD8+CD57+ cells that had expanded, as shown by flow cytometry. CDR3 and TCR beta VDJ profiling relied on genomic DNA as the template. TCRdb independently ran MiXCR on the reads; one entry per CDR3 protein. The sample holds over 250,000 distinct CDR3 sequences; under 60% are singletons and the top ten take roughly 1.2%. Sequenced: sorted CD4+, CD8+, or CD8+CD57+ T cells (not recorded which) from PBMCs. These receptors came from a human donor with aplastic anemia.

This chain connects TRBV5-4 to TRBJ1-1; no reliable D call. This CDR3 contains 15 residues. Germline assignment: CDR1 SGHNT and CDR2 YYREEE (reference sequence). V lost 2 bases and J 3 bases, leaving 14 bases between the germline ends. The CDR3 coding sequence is TGTGCCAGCAGCTTTAGCGGAGCCGGTCACACTGAAGCTTTCTTT. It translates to CASSFSGAGHTEAFF.

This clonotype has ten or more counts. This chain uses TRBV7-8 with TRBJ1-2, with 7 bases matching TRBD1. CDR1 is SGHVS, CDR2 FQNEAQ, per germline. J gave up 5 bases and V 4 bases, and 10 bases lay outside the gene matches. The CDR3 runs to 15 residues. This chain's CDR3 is CASSSQTGQGYGYTF. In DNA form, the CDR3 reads TGTGCCAGCAGCTCGCAGACAGGGCAGGGGTATGGCTACACCTTC.

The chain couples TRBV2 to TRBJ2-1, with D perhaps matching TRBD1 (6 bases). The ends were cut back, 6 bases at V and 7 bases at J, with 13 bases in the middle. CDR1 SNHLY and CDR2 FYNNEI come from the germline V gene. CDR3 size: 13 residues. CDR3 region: CASRADSSNEQFF. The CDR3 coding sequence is TGTGCCAGCAGAGCGGACAGCTCGAATGAGCAGTTCTTC.

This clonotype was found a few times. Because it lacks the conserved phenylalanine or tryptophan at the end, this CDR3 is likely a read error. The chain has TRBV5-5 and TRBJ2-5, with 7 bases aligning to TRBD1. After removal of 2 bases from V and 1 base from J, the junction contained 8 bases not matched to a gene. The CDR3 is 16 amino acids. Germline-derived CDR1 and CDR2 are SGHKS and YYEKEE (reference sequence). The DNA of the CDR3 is TGTGCCAGCAGCTTAAATGACAGGGCCCTCCAAGAGACCCAGTACCTC. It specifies CASSLNDRALQETQYL.

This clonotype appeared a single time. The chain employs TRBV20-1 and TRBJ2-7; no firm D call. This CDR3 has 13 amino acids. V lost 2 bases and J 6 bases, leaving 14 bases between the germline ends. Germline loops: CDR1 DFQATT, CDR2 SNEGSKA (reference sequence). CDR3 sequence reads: CSARPRTAAEQYV. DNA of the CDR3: TGCAGTGCTAGACCCCGTACGGCAGCCGAGCAGTACGTC.

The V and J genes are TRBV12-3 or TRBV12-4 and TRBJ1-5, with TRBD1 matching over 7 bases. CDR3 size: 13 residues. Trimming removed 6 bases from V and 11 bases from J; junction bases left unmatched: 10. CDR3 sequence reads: CASSDRARETQHF. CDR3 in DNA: TGTGCCAGCAGCGACAGGGCCCGGGAGACCCAGCATTTT.

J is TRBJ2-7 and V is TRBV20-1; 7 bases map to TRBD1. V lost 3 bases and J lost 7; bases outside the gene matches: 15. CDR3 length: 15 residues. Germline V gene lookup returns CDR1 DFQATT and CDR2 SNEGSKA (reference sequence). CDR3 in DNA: TGCAGTGCTAGTTTACAGGGGATAGGGGTGGGAGAGCAGTACTTC. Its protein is CSASLQGIGVGEQYF.

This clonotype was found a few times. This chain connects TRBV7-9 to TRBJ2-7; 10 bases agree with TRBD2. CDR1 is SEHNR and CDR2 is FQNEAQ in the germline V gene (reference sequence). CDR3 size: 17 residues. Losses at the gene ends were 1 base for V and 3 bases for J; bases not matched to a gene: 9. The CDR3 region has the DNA TGTGCCAGCAGCTTAGTCGGACTAGCGGATCCGATCTACGAGCAGTACTTC. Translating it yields CASSLVGLADPIYEQYF.

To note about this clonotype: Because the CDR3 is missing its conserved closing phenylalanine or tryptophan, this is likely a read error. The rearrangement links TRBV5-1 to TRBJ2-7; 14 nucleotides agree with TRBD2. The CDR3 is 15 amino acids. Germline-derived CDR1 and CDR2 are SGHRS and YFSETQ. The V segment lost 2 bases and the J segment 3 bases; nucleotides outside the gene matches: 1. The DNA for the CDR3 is TGCGCCAGCAGCTTAGGACTAGCGGGGGGCTACGAGCAGTACCTC. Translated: CASSLGLAGGYEQYL.

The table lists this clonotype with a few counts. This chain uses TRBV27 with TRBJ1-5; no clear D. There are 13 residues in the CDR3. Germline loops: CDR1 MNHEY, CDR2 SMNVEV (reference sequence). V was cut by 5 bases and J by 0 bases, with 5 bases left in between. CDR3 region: CASSRFSNQPQHF. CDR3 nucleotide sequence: TGTGCCAGCAGTCGTTTTAGCAATCAGCCCCAGCATTTT.

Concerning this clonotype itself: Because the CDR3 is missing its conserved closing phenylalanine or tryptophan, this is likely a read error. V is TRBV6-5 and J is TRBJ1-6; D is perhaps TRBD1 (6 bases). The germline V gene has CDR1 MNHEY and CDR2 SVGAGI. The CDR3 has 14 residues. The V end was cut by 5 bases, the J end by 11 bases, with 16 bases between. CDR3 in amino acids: CASSTDRRGAPLHL. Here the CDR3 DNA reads TGTGCCAGCAGTACCGACAGGAGAGGGGCACCCCTCCACCTT.

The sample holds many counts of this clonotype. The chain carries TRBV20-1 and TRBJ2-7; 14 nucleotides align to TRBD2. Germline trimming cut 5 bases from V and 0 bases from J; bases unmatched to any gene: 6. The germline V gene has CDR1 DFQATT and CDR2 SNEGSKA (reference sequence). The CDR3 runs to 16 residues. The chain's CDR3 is CSAPGTSGGSSYEQYF. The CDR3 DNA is TGCAGTGCTCCCGGGACTAGCGGGGGCAGCTCCTACGAGCAGTACTTC.

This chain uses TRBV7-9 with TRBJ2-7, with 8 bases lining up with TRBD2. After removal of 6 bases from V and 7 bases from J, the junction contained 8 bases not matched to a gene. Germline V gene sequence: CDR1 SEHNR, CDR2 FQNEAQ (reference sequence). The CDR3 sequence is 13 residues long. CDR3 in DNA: TGTGCCAGCAGGGAGGGACTAGGGGAGGAGCAGTACTTC. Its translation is CASREGLGEEQYF.

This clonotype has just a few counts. The CDR3 bases are TGCAGTGCTAGAGTACAGGCCTATGGCTACACCTTC. This gives the protein CSARVQAYGYTF. The V and J genes are TRBV20-1 and TRBJ1-2; maybe TRBD1 (5 bases). The V gene lost 1 base and the J gene lost 4 bases, with 7 bases spanning the gap. This CDR3 is 12 amino acids long. Per the germline V gene, CDR1 is DFQATT and CDR2 is SNEGSKA (reference sequence).

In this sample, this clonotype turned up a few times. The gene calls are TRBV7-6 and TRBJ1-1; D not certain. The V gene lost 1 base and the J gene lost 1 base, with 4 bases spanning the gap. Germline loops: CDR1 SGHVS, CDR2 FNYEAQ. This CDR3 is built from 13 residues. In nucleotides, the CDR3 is TGTGCCAGCAGCTTAGAGCCGAACACTGAAGCTTTCTTT. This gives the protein CASSLEPNTEAFF.

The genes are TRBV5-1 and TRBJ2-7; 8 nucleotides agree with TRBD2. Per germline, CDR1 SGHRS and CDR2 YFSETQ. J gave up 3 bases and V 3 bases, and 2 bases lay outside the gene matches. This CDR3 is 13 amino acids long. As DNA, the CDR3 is TGCGCCAGCAGCTCGGGACTAGGCTACGAGCAGTACTTC. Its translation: CASSSGLGYEQYF. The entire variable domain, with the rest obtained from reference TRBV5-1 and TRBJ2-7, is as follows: KAGVTQTPRYLIKTRGQQVTLSCSPISGHRSVSWYQQTPGQGLQFLFEYFSETQRNKGNFPGRFSGRQFSNSRSEMNVSTLELGDSALYLCASSSGLGYEQYFGPGTRLTVT.

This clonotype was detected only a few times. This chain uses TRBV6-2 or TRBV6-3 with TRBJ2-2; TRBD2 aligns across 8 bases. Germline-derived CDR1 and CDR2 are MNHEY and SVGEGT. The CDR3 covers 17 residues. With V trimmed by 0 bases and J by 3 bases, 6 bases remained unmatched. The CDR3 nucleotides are TGTGCCAGCAGTTACTCCCCGAGCGGGGGATACACCGGGGAGCTGTTTTTT. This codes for CASSYSPSGGYTGELFF.

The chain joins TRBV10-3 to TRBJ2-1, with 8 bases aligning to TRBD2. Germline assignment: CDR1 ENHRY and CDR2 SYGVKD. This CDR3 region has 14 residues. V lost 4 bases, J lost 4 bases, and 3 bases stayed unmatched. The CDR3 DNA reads TGTGCCATCAGTGTGGCTAGCGGGTACAATGAGCAGTTCTTC. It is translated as CAISVASGYNEQFF.

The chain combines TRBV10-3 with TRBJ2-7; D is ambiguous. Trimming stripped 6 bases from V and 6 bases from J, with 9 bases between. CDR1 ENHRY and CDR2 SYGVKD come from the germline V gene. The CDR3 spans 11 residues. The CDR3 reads CAISTPGEQYF. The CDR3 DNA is TGTGCCATCAGCACACCGGGCGAGCAGTACTTC.

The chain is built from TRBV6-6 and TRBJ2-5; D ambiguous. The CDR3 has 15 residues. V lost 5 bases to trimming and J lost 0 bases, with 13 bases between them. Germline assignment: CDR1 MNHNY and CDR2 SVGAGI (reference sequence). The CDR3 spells CASSELSDHQETQYF. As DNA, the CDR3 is TGTGCCAGCAGTGAGCTGTCAGACCACCAAGAGACCCAGTACTTC.

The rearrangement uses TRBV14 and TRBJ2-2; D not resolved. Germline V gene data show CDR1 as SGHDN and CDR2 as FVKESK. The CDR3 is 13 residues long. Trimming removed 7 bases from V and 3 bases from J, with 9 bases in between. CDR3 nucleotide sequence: TGTGCCAGCATGTTTTACCACACCGGGGAGCTGTTTTTT. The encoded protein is CASMFYHTGELFF.

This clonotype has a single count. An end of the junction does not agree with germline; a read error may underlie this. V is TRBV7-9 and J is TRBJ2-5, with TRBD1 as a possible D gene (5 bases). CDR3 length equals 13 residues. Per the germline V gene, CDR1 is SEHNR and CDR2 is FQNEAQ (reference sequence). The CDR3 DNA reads TGTGCCAGCAGCTTCCCTGGACAAGAGACCCAGAACTTC. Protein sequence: CASSFPGQETQNF.

The CDR3 bases are TGTGCTAGTGGTTTGGTTTCCAATTCACCCCTCCACTTT. It translates to CASGLVSNSPLHF. The chain combines TRBV12-5 with TRBJ1-6; no reliable D call. The CDR3 is 13 residues long. Germline assignment: CDR1 LGHNT and CDR2 FRNRAP. Trimming took off 0 bases at V and 7 bases at J, with 4 bases between the two ends.

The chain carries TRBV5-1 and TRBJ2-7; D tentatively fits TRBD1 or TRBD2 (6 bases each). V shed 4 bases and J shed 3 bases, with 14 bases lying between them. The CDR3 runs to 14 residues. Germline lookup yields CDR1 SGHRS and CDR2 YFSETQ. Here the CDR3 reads CASSHTGGFYEQYF. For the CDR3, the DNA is TGCGCCAGCAGCCATACCGGGGGCTTCTACGAGCAGTACTTC.